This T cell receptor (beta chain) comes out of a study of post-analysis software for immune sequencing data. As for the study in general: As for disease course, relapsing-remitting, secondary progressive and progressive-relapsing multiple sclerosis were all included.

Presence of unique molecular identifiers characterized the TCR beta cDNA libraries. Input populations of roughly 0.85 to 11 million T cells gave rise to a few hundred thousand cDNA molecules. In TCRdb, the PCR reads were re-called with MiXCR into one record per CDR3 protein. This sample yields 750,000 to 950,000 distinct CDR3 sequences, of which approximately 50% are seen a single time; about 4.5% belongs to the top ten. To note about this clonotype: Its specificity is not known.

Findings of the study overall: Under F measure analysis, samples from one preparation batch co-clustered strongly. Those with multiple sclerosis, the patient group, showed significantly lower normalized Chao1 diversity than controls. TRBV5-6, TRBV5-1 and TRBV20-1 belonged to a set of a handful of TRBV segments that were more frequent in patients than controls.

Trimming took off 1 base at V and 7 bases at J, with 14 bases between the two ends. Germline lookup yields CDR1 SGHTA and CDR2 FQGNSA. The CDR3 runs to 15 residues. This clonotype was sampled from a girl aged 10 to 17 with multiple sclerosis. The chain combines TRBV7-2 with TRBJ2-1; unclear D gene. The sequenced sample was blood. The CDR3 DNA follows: TGTGCCAGCAGCTTAGACAGCGCCCAAGGGAATGAGCAGTTCTTC. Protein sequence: CASSLDSAQGNEQFF.